The 17 T cell receptor beta chains below were found in one sample sequenced in a study of T cell responses to AZD1222 COVID-19 vaccine. Sequencing used immunoSEQ multiplex PCR; TCRdb keeps in-frame clones, though not all of them. The sample consists of more than 85,000 clones, roughly 90% of them appearing once. The material sequenced was peripheral blood, taken on day 0 of AZD1222 vaccination. These receptors originate from an adult in good health.

The chain is built from TRBV9 and TRBJ1-1; 9 positions agree with TRBD1. The CDR3 length is 18 residues. The V and J ends lost 1 base and 2 bases, in that order; junction bases with no gene match: 12. Germline lookup yields CDR1 SGDLS and CDR2 YYNGEE. The CDR3, as DNA: TGTGCCAGCAGCGTAACCCAGGACAGGGGAATGGGTAACACTGAAGCTTTCTTT. Its protein product is CASSVTQDRGMGNTEAFF.

The gene calls are TRBV5-6 and TRBJ2-6; D is undetermined. From germline, CDR1 is SGHDT and CDR2 YYEEEE. CDR3 length: 19 amino acids. Trimming pared 3 bases from V and 0 bases from J, leaving 19 bases between. The CDR3 nucleotides read TGTGCCAGCAGCTACACCGAAGGCTCCCAGTCCTCTGGGGCCAACGTCCTGACTTTC. Translation gives CASSYTEGSQSSGANVLTF.

The chain combines TRBV19 with TRBJ2-7; no definite D call. This CDR3 region has 15 residues. Trimming shortened V by 0 bases and J by 0 bases, and 9 bases separated the two germline ends. Germline CDR1 LNHDA, CDR2 SQIVND (reference sequence). Written as DNA, the CDR3 is TGTGCCAGTAGTATAGACGACGGTTTCTCCTACGAGCAGTACTTC. Its translation: CASSIDDGFSYEQYF. Filled out from reference TRBV19 and TRBJ2-7, the complete variable domain reads DGGITQSPKYLFRKEGQNVTLSCEQNLNHDAMYWYRQDPGQGLRLIYYSQIVNDFQKGDIAEGYSVSREKKESFPLTVTSAQKNPTAFYLCASSIDDGFSYEQYFGPGTRLTVT.

This chain joins TRBV6-2 or TRBV6-3 and TRBJ2-1; the match to TRBD2 covers 8 bases. The V segment lost 6 bases and the J segment 2 bases; nucleotides outside the gene matches: 3. CDR1 MNHEY and CDR2 SVGEGT come from the germline V gene. This CDR3 region has 14 residues. The CDR3 DNA reads TGTGCCAGCAGCGGACTAGCCCCCTACAATGAGCAGTTCTTC. Translation gives CASSGLAPYNEQFF.

V is TRBV7-9 and J is TRBJ1-2; a possible D gene is TRBD1 (5 bases). Trimming removed 8 bases at V and 5 bases at J, with 12 bases between. This CDR3 contains 12 residues. CDR1 and CDR2 (germline): SEHNR, FQNEAQ (reference sequence). The CDR3 spells CASGDQPYGYTF. CDR3 in DNA: TGTGCCAGCGGGGACCAACCATATGGCTACACCTTC.

The chain uses TRBV6-5 and TRBJ1-1; D is perhaps TRBD1 (5 bases). Trimming took off 1 base at V and 5 bases at J, with 17 bases between the two ends. The germline CDR1 and CDR2 sequences are MNHEY and SVGAGI. The CDR3 runs 16 residues. CDR3 sequence reads: CASSYLYQGDLTEAFF. CDR3 nucleotide sequence: TGTGCCAGCAGTTACTTGTATCAGGGTGATTTGACTGAAGCTTTCTTT.

V usage is TRBV20-1 and J usage is TRBJ1-2; D is unclear. The CDR3 covers 14 residues. Trimming shortened V by 3 bases and J by 3 bases, and 14 bases separated the two germline ends. Germline V gives CDR1 DFQATT, CDR2 SNEGSKA (reference sequence). The CDR3 DNA reads TGCAGTGCTAGTTCGTCCACCTTCCACTATGGCTACACCTTC. Its translation: CSASSSTFHYGYTF.

CDR3 sequence: CASSPGLAGTQYF. The DNA of the CDR3 is TGTGCCAGTAGTCCCGGACTAGCGGGGACCCAGTACTTC. The chain has TRBV19 and TRBJ2-5; 11 bases align to TRBD2. The germline gives CDR1 LNHDA, CDR2 SQIVND (reference sequence). The CDR3 spans 13 residues. After removal of 5 bases from V and 7 bases from J, the junction contained 3 bases not matched to a gene.

V usage is TRBV7-2 and J usage is TRBJ1-5, with D unresolved. CDR1 and CDR2 (germline): SGHTA, FQGNSA. The germline V and J ends were trimmed by 3 bases and 6 bases, with 12 bases remaining between them. The CDR3 runs 14 residues. Here the CDR3 DNA reads TGTGCCAGCAGCTTTTTAGGAGGACGTCAGCCCCAGCATTTT. It yields the protein CASSFLGGRQPQHF.

The rearrangement links TRBV5-4 to TRBJ2-3; unclear D gene. Trimming shortened V by 4 bases and J by 5 bases, and 8 bases separated the two germline ends. This CDR3 is 12 amino acids long. Germline loops: CDR1 SGHNT, CDR2 YYREEE (reference sequence). The CDR3 loop is CASSMGGDTQYF. CDR3 nucleotide sequence: TGTGCCAGCAGCATGGGTGGAGATACGCAGTATTTT. Full variable domain (outside the CDR3, taken from reference TRBV5-4 and TRBJ2-3): ETGVTQSPTHLIKTRGQQVTLRCSSQSGHNTVSWYQQALGQGPQFIFQYYREEENGRGNFPPRFSGLQFPNYSSELNVNALELDDSALYLCASSMGGDTQYFGPGTRLTVL.

The chain has TRBV19 and TRBJ2-5, with D perhaps matching TRBD1 (6 bases). CDR3 length equals 13 residues. V shed 4 bases and J shed 5 bases, with 11 bases lying between them. In germline, CDR1 is LNHDA, CDR2 SQIVND (reference sequence). CDR3 loop: CASSTQRGETQYF. In nucleotides, the CDR3 is TGTGCCAGTAGTACCCAAAGGGGGGAGACCCAGTACTTC.

V is TRBV10-3 and J is TRBJ2-1; D remains unclear. Germline CDR1 and CDR2: ENHRY and SYGVKD. CDR3 length: 13 residues. V lost 0 bases to trimming and J lost 7 bases, with 7 bases between them. CDR3 DNA sequence: TGTGCCATCAGTGAGTCGCGGCAGAATGAGCAGTTCTTC. Its translation: CAISESRQNEQFF.

This clone came up once. V gene TRBV7-2 combines with J gene TRBJ2-4, with D perhaps matching TRBD1 or TRBD2 (6 bases each). Trimming cost V 5 bases and J 7 bases, with 12 bases left between them. Germline V gene lookup returns CDR1 SGHTA and CDR2 FQGNSA. The CDR3 has 13 amino acids. CDR3 nucleotides: TGTGCCAGCAGCGTTAGAGGGGGGAACATTCAGTACTTC. As protein: CASSVRGGNIQYF.

The rearrangement links TRBV5-1 to TRBJ2-7; 7 bases align to TRBD1. Looked up from germline, CDR1 is SGHRS and CDR2 is YFSETQ. The junction had 3 bases not matched to a gene; V was cut back by 1 base and J by 2 bases. The CDR3 length is 14 residues. The CDR3 DNA reads as TGCGCCAGCAGCTTGACAGGGGAAGCCTACGAGCAGTACTTC. It specifies CASSLTGEAYEQYF.

The rearrangement uses TRBV6-5 and TRBJ1-2; unclear D gene. The CDR3 length is 13 residues. Germline CDR1 and CDR2: MNHEY and SVGAGI. Trimming stripped 7 bases from V and 2 bases from J, with 11 bases between. DNA for the CDR3: TGTGCCAGCATAAGCAGACAAAACTATGGCTACACCTTC. It translates to CASISRQNYGYTF.

The V call is TRBV6-5, the J call TRBJ1-4; TRBD1 matches 9 bases. The CDR3 length is 15 residues. The V gene end was trimmed by 4 bases and the J gene end by 3 bases; junction bases not matched to a gene: 3. The germline gives CDR1 MNHEY, CDR2 SVGAGI. In DNA, the CDR3 is TGTGCCAGCAGTTCTCGGACAGGGGCTAATGAAAAACTGTTTTTT. Its protein is CASSSRTGANEKLFF.

The rearrangement links TRBV5-1 to TRBJ2-5, with 9 bases that match TRBD1. Germline V gene lookup returns CDR1 SGHRS and CDR2 YFSETQ. CDR3 size: 15 residues. After removal of 2 bases from V and 2 bases from J, the junction contained 4 bases not matched to a gene. CDR3 loop: CASSLLQGAQETQYF. As DNA, the CDR3 is TGCGCCAGCAGCTTATTACAGGGGGCACAAGAGACCCAGTACTTC. The full variable domain, in which reference TRBV5-1 and TRBJ2-5 provide the parts outside the CDR3, is KAGVTQTPRYLIKTRGQQVTLSCSPISGHRSVSWYQQTPGQGLQFLFEYFSETQRNKGNFPGRFSGRQFSNSRSEMNVSTLELGDSALYLCASSLLQGAQETQYFGPGTRLLVL.